The 4 T cell receptor beta chains below were found in one sample sequenced in a study of blood T cell repertoires in COVID-19. Data came from immunoSEQ multiplex PCR; TCRdb stores just in-frame clones and leaves some out. Of roughly 140,000 clones listed, over 75% were seen once; the top ten hold 3% to 4.5%. The sample consisted of PBMCs or T cells enriched from blood (not recorded which). The source of these receptors is a man aged 50 to 59 in a cohort exposed to, infected with or recovered from COVID-19 (not recorded which).

The chain links TRBV6-1 to TRBJ2-5; 8 bases align to TRBD2. Germline CDR1 is MNHNS and CDR2 is SASEGT. The CDR3 length is 15 residues. Trimming took 3 bases from V and 4 from J; bases not matched to a gene: 7. CDR3 sequence reads: CASSEPIGGAETQYF. CDR3 DNA sequence: TGTGCCAGCAGTGAGCCTATCGGGGGGGCAGAGACCCAGTACTTC.

This clone was seen more than once but under ten times. The rearrangement links TRBV4-1 to TRBJ2-7; D is ambiguous. Germline V gene data show CDR1 as MGHRA and CDR2 as YSYEKL. This CDR3 has 14 amino acids. Trimming pared 1 base from V and 2 bases from J, leaving 9 bases between. As DNA, the CDR3 is TGCGCCAGCAGCCAAGCCGGGTCGACCTACGAGCAGTACTTC. Residues: CASSQAGSTYEQYF.

V gene TRBV30 combines with J gene TRBJ2-7; 7 bases align to TRBD2. The junction had 7 bases not matched to a gene; V was cut back by 5 bases and J by 3 bases. The CDR3 is 13 amino acids. Germline CDR1 reads GTSNPN; CDR2 reads SVGIG (reference sequence). This CDR3 is CAWGLDLFYEQYF. CDR3 nucleotide sequence: TGTGCCTGGGGACTAGACCTTTTCTACGAGCAGTACTTC. Using reference TRBV30 and TRBJ2-7 for the parts outside the CDR3, the full variable domain is SQTIHQWPATLVQPVGSPLSLECTVEGTSNPNLYWYRQAAGRGLQLLFYSVGIGQISSEVPQNLSASRPQDRQFILSSKKLLLSDSGFYLCAWGLDLFYEQYFGPGTRLTVT.

This rearrangement joins TRBV29-1 to TRBJ1-2; tentatively, D is TRBD1 (6 bases). The germline gives CDR1 SQVTM, CDR2 ANQGSEA. With 6 bases removed from V and 2 bases from J, the gap between germline ends came to 16 bases. The CDR3 has 14 amino acids. The CDR3 DNA sequence: TGCAGCGTAAGACTGACAGGCGGCAACTATGGCTACACCTTC. It yields the protein CSVRLTGGNYGYTF.